This T cell receptor (beta chain) was sequenced during a study of blood T cell repertoires in COVID-19. Study at large: PBMCs, B-cell-depleted T cells, or T cells were the source of the cDNA or gDNA that made up the material.

The V gene lost 3 bases and the J gene lost 0 bases, with 17 bases spanning the gap. The CDR3 runs 17 residues. Germline CDR1 is MNHNS and CDR2 is SASEGT. During active infection, Seattle patients enrolled and were then monitored through disease. Using immunoSEQ multiplex PCR, the repertoire was profiled, and TCRdb retains in-frame clones only, with some absent. Among around 400,000 clones listed, 80% to 90% were seen once. The chain links TRBV6-1 to TRBJ1-1; D may be TRBD1 (5 bases). This TCR derives from a woman aged 25 to 45 with COVID-19, enrolled during active disease. The specimen was peripheral blood. In DNA, the CDR3 is TGTGCCAGCAGTGACTTTTACCATGTAGGGGTGAACACTGAAGCTTTCTTT. Translated, it gives CASSDFYHVGVNTEAFF.